This TCR beta chain was recorded in a study of cytomegalovirus exposure and HLA in healthy donors. Study conclusions and caveats: Associated with HLA alleles at 0.05 false discovery rate in a later analysis were over 15,000 TCR beta sequences. It was reported that the classifier diagnosed cytomegalovirus status with high specificity and sensitivity in both the original and validation cohorts.

PCR employed 60 Vbeta and 13 Jbeta primers. Sequencing was performed with immunoSEQ multiplex PCR; in TCRdb, only in-frame clones are kept and a portion is missing. Of 100,000 to 150,000 clones in the sample, 80% were seen once. The CDR3 has 14 residues. With V trimmed by 4 bases and J by 6 bases, 5 bases remained unmatched. Germline CDR1 KGHSH, CDR2 LQKENI. Regarding this clone: Its antigen remains unknown.

The origin of this receptor is a female donor in good health and CMV-seronegative. Material: PBMCs. The chain links TRBV18 to TRBJ2-3; TRBD2 matches 9 bases. The DNA for the CDR3 is TGTGCCAGCTCACTTTCTAGCGGGAAGGATACGCAGTATTTT. Translation: CASSLSSGKDTQYF.